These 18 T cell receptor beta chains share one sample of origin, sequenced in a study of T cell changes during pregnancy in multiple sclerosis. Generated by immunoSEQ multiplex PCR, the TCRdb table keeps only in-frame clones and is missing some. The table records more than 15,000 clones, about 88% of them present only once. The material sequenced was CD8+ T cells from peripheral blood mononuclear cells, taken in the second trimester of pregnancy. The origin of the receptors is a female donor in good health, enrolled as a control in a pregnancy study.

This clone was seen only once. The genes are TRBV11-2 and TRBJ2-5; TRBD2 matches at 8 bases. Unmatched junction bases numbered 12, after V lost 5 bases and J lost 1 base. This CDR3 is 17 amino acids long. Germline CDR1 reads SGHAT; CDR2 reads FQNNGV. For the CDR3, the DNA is TGTGCCAGCAGCCGCTGGGCGGGGGGCGGAAGCCAAGAGACCCAGTACTTC. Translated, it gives CASSRWAGGGSQETQYF.

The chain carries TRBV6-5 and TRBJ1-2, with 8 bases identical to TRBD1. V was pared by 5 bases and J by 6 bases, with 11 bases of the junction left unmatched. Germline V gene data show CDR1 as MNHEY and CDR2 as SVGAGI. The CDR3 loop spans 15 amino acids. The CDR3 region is CASSPFEDRVDGYTF. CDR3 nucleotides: TGTGCCAGCAGTCCTTTTGAGGACAGGGTAGATGGCTACACCTTC.

The CDR3 loop reads CASSLDRLSSYNEQFF. Here the CDR3 DNA reads TGTGCCAGCAGTTTGGACAGGTTGAGCTCCTACAATGAGCAGTTCTTC. The rearrangement joins TRBV6-5 to TRBJ2-1, with TRBD1 matching 7 bases. Germline CDR1 is MNHEY and CDR2 is SVGAGI. The V segment lost 4 bases and the J segment 0 bases; nucleotides outside the gene matches: 6. The CDR3 consists of 16 residues.

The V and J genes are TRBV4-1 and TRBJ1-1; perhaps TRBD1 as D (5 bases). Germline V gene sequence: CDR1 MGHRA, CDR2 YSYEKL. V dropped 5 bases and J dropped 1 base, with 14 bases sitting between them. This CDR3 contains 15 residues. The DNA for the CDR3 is TGCGCCAGCAGCTTAGGGGTCTCTGGGAACACTGAAGCTTTCTTT. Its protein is CASSLGVSGNTEAFF.

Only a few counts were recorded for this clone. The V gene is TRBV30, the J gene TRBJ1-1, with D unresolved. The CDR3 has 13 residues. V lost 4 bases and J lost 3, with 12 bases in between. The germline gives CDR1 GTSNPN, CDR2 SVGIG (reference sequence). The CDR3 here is CAWKRPVDTEAFF. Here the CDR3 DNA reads TGTGCCTGGAAGAGGCCCGTGGACACTGAAGCTTTCTTT.

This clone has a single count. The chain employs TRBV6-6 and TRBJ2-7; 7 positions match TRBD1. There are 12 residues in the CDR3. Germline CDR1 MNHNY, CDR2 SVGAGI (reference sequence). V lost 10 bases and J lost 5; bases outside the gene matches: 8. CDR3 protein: CATATGINEQYF. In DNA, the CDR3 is TGTGCCACAGCGACAGGGATCAACGAGCAGTACTTC.

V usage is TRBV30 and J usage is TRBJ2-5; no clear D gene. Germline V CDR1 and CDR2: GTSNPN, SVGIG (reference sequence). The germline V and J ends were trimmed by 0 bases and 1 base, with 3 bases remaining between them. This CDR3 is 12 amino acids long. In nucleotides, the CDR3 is TGTGCCTGGAGTGTTATCCAAGAGACCCAGTACTTC. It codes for CAWSVIQETQYF. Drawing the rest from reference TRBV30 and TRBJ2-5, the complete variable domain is SQTIHQWPATLVQPVGSPLSLECTVEGTSNPNLYWYRQAAGRGLQLLFYSVGIGQISSEVPQNLSASRPQDRQFILSSKKLLLSDSGFYLCAWSVIQETQYFGPGTRLLVL.

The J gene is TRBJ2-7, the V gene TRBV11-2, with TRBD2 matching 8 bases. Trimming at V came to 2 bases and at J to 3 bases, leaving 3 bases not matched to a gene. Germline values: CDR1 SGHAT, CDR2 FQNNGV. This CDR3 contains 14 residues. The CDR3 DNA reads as TGTGCCAGCAGCTTAACTAGCGGAGGCTACGAGCAGTACTTC. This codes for CASSLTSGGYEQYF.

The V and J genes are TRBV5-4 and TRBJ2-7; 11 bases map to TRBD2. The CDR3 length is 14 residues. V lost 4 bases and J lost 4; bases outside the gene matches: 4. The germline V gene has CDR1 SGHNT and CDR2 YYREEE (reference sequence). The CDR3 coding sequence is TGTGCCAGCAGCGCGGGACTAGCGGTTTACGAGCAGTACTTC. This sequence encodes CASSAGLAVYEQYF.

The DNA for the CDR3 is TGTGCCAGCAGTGAGGACAGGGCCTCTTTTTCAAATCAGCCCCAGCATTTT. As protein: CASSEDRASFSNQPQHF. The V gene is TRBV6-1, the J gene TRBJ1-5; 8 nucleotides line up with TRBD1. The CDR3 is 17 residues long. The germline V gene encodes CDR1 MNHNS and CDR2 SASEGT. V lost 3 bases and J lost 4; bases outside the gene matches: 11.

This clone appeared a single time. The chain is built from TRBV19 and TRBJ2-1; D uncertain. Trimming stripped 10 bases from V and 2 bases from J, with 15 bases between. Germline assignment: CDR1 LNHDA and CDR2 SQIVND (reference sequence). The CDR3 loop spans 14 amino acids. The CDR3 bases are TGTGCCACCAGTTCAATTACAGCCTACAATGAGCAGTTCTTC. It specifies CATSSITAYNEQFF.

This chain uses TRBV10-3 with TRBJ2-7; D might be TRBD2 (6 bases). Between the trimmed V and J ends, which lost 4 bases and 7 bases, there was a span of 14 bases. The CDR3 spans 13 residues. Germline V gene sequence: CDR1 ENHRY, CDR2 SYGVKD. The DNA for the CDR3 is TGTGCCATCAGTGGGGACGGACGGGAGGAGCAGTACTTC. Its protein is CAISGDGREEQYF.

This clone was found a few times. The chain's CDR3 is CASSLVVAGGSYEQYF. DNA for the CDR3: TGCGCCAGCAGCTTGGTGGTTGCGGGAGGTTCCTACGAGCAGTACTTC. J is TRBJ2-7 and V is TRBV5-1; 8 bases are shared with TRBD2. Trimming took 0 bases from V and 1 from J; bases not matched to a gene: 6. Germline-derived CDR1 and CDR2 are SGHRS and YFSETQ. The CDR3 spans 16 residues.

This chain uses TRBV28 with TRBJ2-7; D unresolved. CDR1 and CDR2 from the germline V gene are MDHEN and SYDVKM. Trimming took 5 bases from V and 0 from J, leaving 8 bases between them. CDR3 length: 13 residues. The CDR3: CASSTRSSYEQYF. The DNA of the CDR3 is TGTGCCAGCAGTACCCGGTCCTCCTACGAGCAGTACTTC.

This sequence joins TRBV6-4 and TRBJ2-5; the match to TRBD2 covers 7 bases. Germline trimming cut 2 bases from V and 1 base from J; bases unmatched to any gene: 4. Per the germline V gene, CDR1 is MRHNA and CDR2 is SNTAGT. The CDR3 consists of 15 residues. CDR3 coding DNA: TGTGCCAGCAGTGACCAGGCTAGCGGCCAAGAGACCCAGTACTTC. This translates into CASSDQASGQETQYF.

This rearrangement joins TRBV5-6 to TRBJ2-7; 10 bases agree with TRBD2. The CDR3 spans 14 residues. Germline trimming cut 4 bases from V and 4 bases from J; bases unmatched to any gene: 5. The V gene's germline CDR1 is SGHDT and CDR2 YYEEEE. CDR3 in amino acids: CASSASGRWYEQYF. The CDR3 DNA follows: TGTGCCAGCAGCGCTAGCGGGAGATGGTACGAGCAGTACTTC.

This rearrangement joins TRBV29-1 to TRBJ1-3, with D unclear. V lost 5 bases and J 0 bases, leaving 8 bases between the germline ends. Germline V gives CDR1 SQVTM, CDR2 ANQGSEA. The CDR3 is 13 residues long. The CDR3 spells CSVLAASGNTIYF. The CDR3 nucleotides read TGCAGCGTTCTTGCGGCCTCTGGAAACACCATATATTTT. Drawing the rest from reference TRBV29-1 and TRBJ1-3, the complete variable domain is SAVISQKPSRDICQRGTSLTIQCQVDSQVTMMFWYRQQPGQSLTLIATANQGSEATYESGFVIDKFPISRPNLTFSTLTVSNMSPEDSSIYLCSVLAASGNTIYFGEGSWLTVV.

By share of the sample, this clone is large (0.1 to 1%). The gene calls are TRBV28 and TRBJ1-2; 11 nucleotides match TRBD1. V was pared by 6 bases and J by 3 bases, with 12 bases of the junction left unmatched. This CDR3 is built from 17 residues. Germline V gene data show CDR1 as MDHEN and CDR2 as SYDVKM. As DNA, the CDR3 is TGTGCCAGCAGCCCCGTTACCGGACAGGGGGCGTACTATGGCTACACCTTC. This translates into CASSPVTGQGAYYGYTF.